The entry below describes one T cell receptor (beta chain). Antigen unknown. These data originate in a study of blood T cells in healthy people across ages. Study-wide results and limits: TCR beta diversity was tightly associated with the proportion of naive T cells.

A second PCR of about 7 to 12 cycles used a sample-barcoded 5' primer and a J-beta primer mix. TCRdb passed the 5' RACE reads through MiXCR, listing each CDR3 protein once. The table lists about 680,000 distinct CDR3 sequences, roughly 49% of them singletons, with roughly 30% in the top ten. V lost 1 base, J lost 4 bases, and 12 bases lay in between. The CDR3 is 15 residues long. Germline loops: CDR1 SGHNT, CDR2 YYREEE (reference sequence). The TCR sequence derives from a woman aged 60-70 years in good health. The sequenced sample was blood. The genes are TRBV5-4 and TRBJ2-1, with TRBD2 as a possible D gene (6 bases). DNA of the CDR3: TGTGCCAGCAGCTTGAGCGCTAGCGTATACAATGAGCAGTTCTTC. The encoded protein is CASSLSASVYNEQFF.